The 25 T cell receptor beta chains given below trace back to one sample, sequenced in a study of cytomegalovirus exposure and HLA in healthy donors. PCR was performed using 60 Vbeta and 13 Jbeta primers. Only in-frame clones appear in the TCRdb table, and some are missing; sequencing was by immunoSEQ multiplex PCR. The sample comprises 150,000 to 200,000 clones, 82% of which are singletons, and about 1.7% rests with the top ten. Material: PBMCs. All receptors derive from a woman between 18 and 29 years old in good health and CMV-seronegative.

This clone has a single count. The chain is built from TRBV30 and TRBJ2-1, with D maybe TRBD2 (6 bases). V lost 1 base to trimming and J lost 13 bases, with 20 bases between them. The CDR3 consists of 14 residues. Germline V gives CDR1 GTSNPN, CDR2 SVGIG (reference sequence). The CDR3 nucleotides read TGTGCCTGGAGTGCCGGACTAAGGGAGCCCCAACAGTTCTTC. Translating gives CAWSAGLREPQQFF.

This clone has only one observation. For the CDR3, the DNA is TGCGCCAGCAGCTTGGGCCCACTAGGAAGCACAGATACGCAGTATTTT. Protein: CASSLGPLGSTDTQYF. This chain uses TRBV5-1 with TRBJ2-3; perhaps TRBD2 as D (5 bases). The CDR3 has 16 residues. V shed 0 bases and J shed 0 bases, with 11 bases lying between them. CDR1 and CDR2 from the germline V gene are SGHRS and YFSETQ.

This chain connects TRBV19 to TRBJ2-2, with 8 nucleotides matching TRBD2. This CDR3 is 15 amino acids long. CDR1 is LNHDA and CDR2 is SQIVND in the germline V gene (reference sequence). Losses at the gene ends were 6 bases for V and 0 bases for J; bases not matched to a gene: 3. The CDR3 loop is CASSPGLANTGELFF. CDR3 coding DNA: TGTGCCAGTAGCCCGGGACTAGCGAACACCGGGGAGCTGTTTTTT.

The rearrangement joins TRBV27 to TRBJ1-3, with 7 bases matching TRBD1. The CDR3 sequence is 14 residues long. CDR1 is MNHEY, CDR2 SMNVEV, per germline (reference sequence). Trimming at V came to 8 bases and at J to 4 bases, leaving 8 bases not matched to a gene. The CDR3 DNA reads as TGTGCCAGCTCATACAGGGGAGCCGGAAACACCATATATTTT. It yields the protein CASSYRGAGNTIYF.

The chain uses TRBV7-2 and TRBJ2-3; D might be TRBD1 (6 bases). This CDR3 region has 14 residues. V lost 5 bases, J lost 6 bases, and 15 bases lay in between. CDR1 is SGHTA, CDR2 FQGNSA, per germline. In nucleotides, the CDR3 is TGTGCCAGCAGCCTAAGAGGGGGTGCGGATACGCAGTATTTT. Translated, it gives CASSLRGGADTQYF.

The chain couples TRBV28 to TRBJ2-7, with 7 bases that match TRBD2. Losses at the gene ends were 0 bases for V and 2 bases for J; bases not matched to a gene: 7. Germline-derived CDR1 and CDR2 are MDHEN and SYDVKM. The CDR3 extends over 16 amino acids. CDR3 in amino acids: CASSLWGGERPYEQYF. The CDR3 nucleotides read TGTGCCAGCAGTTTATGGGGAGGGGAGCGGCCCTACGAGCAGTACTTC.

This rearrangement joins TRBV30 to TRBJ2-2; no firm D call. Trimming removed 2 bases from V and 0 bases from J, with 13 bases in between. CDR1 and CDR2 from the germline V gene are GTSNPN and SVGIG (reference sequence). The CDR3 covers 16 residues. CDR3 nucleotides: TGTGCCTGGAGTAGTATGCCTCACTCGAACACCGGGGAGCTGTTTTTT. It is translated as CAWSSMPHSNTGELFF.

The chain carries TRBV6-6 and TRBJ2-1; weak D call: TRBD2 (6 bases). CDR3 length: 13 amino acids. CDR1 and CDR2 from the germline V gene are MNHNY and SVGAGI (reference sequence). V lost 5 bases to trimming and J lost 4 bases, with 9 bases between them. CDR3 loop: CASSLGTYNEQFF. CDR3 bases: TGTGCCAGCAGTCTCGGGACTTACAATGAGCAGTTCTTC.

The chain combines TRBV7-2 with TRBJ1-2; possible D gene TRBD1, 6 bases. This CDR3 spans 17 amino acids. Germline lookup yields CDR1 SGHTA and CDR2 FQGNSA. Deletions cut 5 bases from V and 3 bases from J, with 22 bases between. The CDR3 loop reads CASSLTQTGLDHYGYTF. As DNA, the CDR3 is TGTGCCAGCAGCCTTACACAAACAGGGCTAGACCACTATGGCTACACCTTC.

This chain uses TRBV4-1 with TRBJ1-2; possible D gene TRBD1, 6 bases. The germline CDR1 and CDR2 sequences are MGHRA and YSYEKL. Trimming shortened V by 3 bases and J by 4 bases, and 18 bases separated the two germline ends. The CDR3 is 16 residues long. Here the CDR3 reads CASSQPLRGPPYGYTF. The CDR3 nucleotides read TGCGCCAGCAGCCAGCCCCTGCGGGGGCCCCCCTATGGCTACACCTTC.

The rearrangement links TRBV19 to TRBJ1-3; 8 nucleotides match TRBD1. Germline trimming cut 6 bases from V and 0 bases from J; bases unmatched to any gene: 1. Germline V gives CDR1 LNHDA, CDR2 SQIVND (reference sequence). The CDR3 is made up of 14 amino acids. CDR3 DNA sequence: TGTGCCAGTAGAACAGGGGGCTCTGGAAACACCATATATTTT. Translating gives CASRTGGSGNTIYF.

The chain couples TRBV7-9 to TRBJ2-1; the match to TRBD2 covers 9 bases. CDR1 and CDR2 from the germline V gene are SEHNR and FQNEAQ (reference sequence). The ends lost 5 bases at V and 5 bases at J; junction bases unmatched: 16. The CDR3 has 18 residues. For the CDR3, the DNA is TGTGCCAGCAGCGTAACCCCCAAGGCTAGCGGGGCACACAATGAGCAGTTCTTC. Translated: CASSVTPKASGAHNEQFF. The full variable domain, completed using reference TRBV7-9 and TRBJ2-1, is DTGVSQNPRHKITKRGQNVTFRCDPISEHNRLYWYRQTLGQGPEFLTYFQNEAQLEKSRLLSDRFSAERPKGSFSTLEIQRTEQGDSAMYLCASSVTPKASGAHNEQFFGPGTRLTVL.

This chain connects TRBV9 to TRBJ2-5; 8 positions agree with TRBD2. The CDR3 length is 15 residues. V was clipped by 3 bases and J by 5 bases; unmatched bases: 9. CDR1 and CDR2 (germline): SGDLS, YYNGEE. CDR3 residues: CASSANGRARETQYF. The CDR3 DNA is TGTGCCAGCAGCGCTAACGGGAGGGCCCGGGAGACCCAGTACTTC.

This clone turned up a few times. The V gene is TRBV4-3, the J gene TRBJ2-5, with TRBD2 matching over 11 bases. The CDR3 is 16 residues long. The trim removed 0 bases at V and 5 bases at J, leaving 5 bases unmatched. From germline, CDR1 is LGHNA and CDR2 YSLEER. CDR3 DNA sequence: TGCGCCAGCAGCCAAGAACTAGCGGGAGTGCGGGAGACCCAGTACTTC. It encodes CASSQELAGVRETQYF.

DNA for the CDR3: TGCAGCGTTGCCGGGACAGGTCCTAGCACAGATACGCAGTATTTT. Residues: CSVAGTGPSTDTQYF. This sequence joins TRBV29-1 and TRBJ2-3; 8 bases are a match to TRBD1. The germline V gene has CDR1 SQVTM and CDR2 ANQGSEA. The V segment lost 4 bases and the J segment 0 bases; nucleotides outside the gene matches: 6. This CDR3 is built from 15 residues.

The chain is built from TRBV9 and TRBJ2-7, with D hard to call. V was cut by 0 bases and J by 0 bases, with 7 bases left in between. The CDR3 spans 14 residues. Germline V gives CDR1 SGDLS, CDR2 YYNGEE. Here the CDR3 reads CASSVAVVSYEQYF. CDR3 sequence (DNA): TGTGCCAGCAGCGTAGCGGTCGTCTCCTACGAGCAGTACTTC.

Details on this clone: The same CDR3 is also encoded by other DNA sequences in this sample. The rearrangement joins TRBV27 to TRBJ1-1; 8 bases fit TRBD1. Germline V CDR1 and CDR2: MNHEY, SMNVEV (reference sequence). V lost 5 bases to trimming and J lost 3 bases; unmatched junction nucleotides: 5. The CDR3 length is 14 residues. CDR3 protein: CASSIRRGHTEAFF. The CDR3 nucleotides read TGTGCCAGCAGTATTCGCAGGGGGCACACTGAAGCTTTCTTT.

This clone was seen more than once but under ten times. The J gene is TRBJ1-1, the V gene TRBV7-9, with TRBD1 identical over 7 bases. Trimming removed 1 base from V and 5 bases from J; junction bases left unmatched: 10. This CDR3 has 16 residues. From germline, CDR1 is SEHNR and CDR2 FQNEAQ (reference sequence). This CDR3 reads CASSLGDSGGRTEAFF. The CDR3 DNA follows: TGTGCCAGCAGCTTAGGAGACTCAGGGGGGCGGACTGAAGCTTTCTTT. Supplemented by reference TRBV7-9 and TRBJ1-1, the full variable domain reads DTGVSQNPRHKITKRGQNVTFRCDPISEHNRLYWYRQTLGQGPEFLTYFQNEAQLEKSRLLSDRFSAERPKGSFSTLEIQRTEQGDSAMYLCASSLGDSGGRTEAFFGQGTRLTVV.

The rearrangement uses TRBV16 and TRBJ2-3, with 9 bases matching TRBD1. Germline assignment: CDR1 KGHSY and CDR2 FQNENV. Trimming cost V 5 bases and J 6 bases; bases outside gene matches: 6. The CDR3 has 14 residues. CDR3 protein: CASSLQGASDTQYF. The CDR3 DNA reads TGTGCCAGCAGCTTACAGGGGGCGAGTGATACGCAGTATTTT.

This chain uses TRBV6-5 with TRBJ2-2; D ambiguous. Trimming removed 6 bases from V and 2 bases from J, with 7 bases in between. The germline V gene encodes CDR1 MNHEY and CDR2 SVGAGI. The CDR3 sequence is 13 residues long. The CDR3 sequence is CASRETNTGELFF. As DNA, the CDR3 is TGTGCCAGCAGGGAGACTAACACCGGGGAGCTGTTTTTT.

V usage is TRBV9 and J usage is TRBJ1-3; D is possibly TRBD1 (5 bases). The V end lost 3 bases, the J end lost 4 bases, and 11 bases lay between the germline ends. The length of the CDR3 is 14 residues. Germline assignment: CDR1 SGDLS and CDR2 YYNGEE. CDR3 sequence reads: CASSGTRVGNTIYF. The DNA for the CDR3 is TGTGCCAGCAGCGGTACCAGGGTCGGAAACACCATATATTTT.

This chain joins TRBV5-4 and TRBJ2-1, with a tentative D call TRBD2 (6 bases). Trimming removed 6 bases at V and 5 bases at J, with 15 bases between. Germline V CDR1 and CDR2: SGHNT, YYREEE (reference sequence). The CDR3 totals 14 residues. The CDR3 here is CASTGTQPNNEQFF. The CDR3 DNA sequence: TGTGCCAGCACCGGGACTCAACCGAACAATGAGCAGTTCTTC. Looking up the rest from reference TRBV5-4 and TRBJ2-1 gives the full variable domain: ETGVTQSPTHLIKTRGQQVTLRCSSQSGHNTVSWYQQALGQGPQFIFQYYREEENGRGNFPPRFSGLQFPNYSSELNVNALELDDSALYLCASTGTQPNNEQFFGPGTRLTVL.

J is TRBJ2-7 and V is TRBV11-2, with a possible D match to TRBD1 (5 bases). Germline V gene sequence: CDR1 SGHAT, CDR2 FQNNGV. The V gene lost 4 bases and the J gene lost 4 bases, with 14 bases spanning the gap. The CDR3 is made up of 14 amino acids. CDR3 loop: CASSSSQGSYEQYF. CDR3 DNA sequence: TGTGCCAGCAGCTCCTCTCAGGGCTCGTACGAGCAGTACTTC. Combining the CDR3 with reference TRBV11-2 and TRBJ2-7 gives the whole variable domain EAGVAQSPRYKIIEKRQSVAFWCNPISGHATLYWYQQILGQGPKLLIQFQNNGVVDDSQLPKDRFSAERLKGVDSTLKIQPAKLEDSAVYLCASSSSQGSYEQYFGPGTRLTVT.

This clone appeared once. The V call is TRBV10-3, the J call TRBJ2-1, with TRBD2 identical over 9 bases. This CDR3 spans 16 amino acids. Germline-derived CDR1 and CDR2 are ENHRY and SYGVKD. With V trimmed by 4 bases and J by 6 bases, 10 bases remained unmatched. CDR3 coding DNA: TGTGCCATCAGTGGGGCCAGTAGCGGGAGTATCAATGAGCAGTTCTTC. As protein: CAISGASSGSINEQFF.

The chain combines TRBV10-3 with TRBJ2-2, with 9 bases that match TRBD1. From germline, CDR1 is ENHRY and CDR2 SYGVKD. V gave up 1 base and J gave up 4 bases; unmatched junction bases: 7. The CDR3 is 17 amino acids. The CDR3 nucleotides read TGTGCCATCAGTGAGTTGGGGGGACAGGGATCCACCGGGGAGCTGTTTTTT. Translation gives CAISELGGQGSTGELFF.